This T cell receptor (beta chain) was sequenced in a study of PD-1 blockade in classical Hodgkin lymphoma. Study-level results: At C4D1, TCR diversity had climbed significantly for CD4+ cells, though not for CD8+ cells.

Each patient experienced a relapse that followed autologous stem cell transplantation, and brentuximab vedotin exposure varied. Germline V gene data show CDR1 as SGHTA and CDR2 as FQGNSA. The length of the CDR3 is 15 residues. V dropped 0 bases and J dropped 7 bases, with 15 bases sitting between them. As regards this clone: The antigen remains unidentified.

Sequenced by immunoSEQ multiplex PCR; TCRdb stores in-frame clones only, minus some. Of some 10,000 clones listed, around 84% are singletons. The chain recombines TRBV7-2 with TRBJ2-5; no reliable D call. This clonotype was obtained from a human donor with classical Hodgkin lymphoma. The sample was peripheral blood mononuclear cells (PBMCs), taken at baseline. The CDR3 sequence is CASSLAAGYRATQYF. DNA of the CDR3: TGTGCCAGCAGCTTAGCGGCCGGGTACCGGGCGACCCAGTACTTC.